The 31 T cell receptor beta chains given below trace back to one sample, sequenced in a study of blood T cell repertoires in COVID-19. Profiled with immunoSEQ multiplex PCR; TCRdb holds only in-frame clones, not every one. The sample has 150,000 to 200,000 clones; about 86% are singletons. The sample taken for sequencing was peripheral blood. The receptors here all came from a human donor with acute or convalescent COVID-19. The donor label of this sample is uncertain.

The chain carries TRBV28 and TRBJ1-5, with TRBD1 as a possible D gene (6 bases). The CDR3 consists of 17 residues. The germline gives CDR1 MDHEN, CDR2 SYDVKM. The V gene lost 3 bases and the J gene lost 5 bases, with 20 bases spanning the gap. This CDR3 is CASSLTSGHRGDQPQHF. The CDR3 bases are TGTGCCAGCAGTTTGACCTCGGGACACAGAGGGGATCAGCCCCAGCATTTT.

J is TRBJ2-7 and V is TRBV9, with 9 bases aligning to TRBD2. Unmatched junction bases numbered 8, after V lost 3 bases and J lost 7 bases. The CDR3 runs 14 residues. Germline V CDR1 and CDR2: SGDLS, YYNGEE. The CDR3 loop is CASSASGAPREQYF. The CDR3 region has the DNA TGTGCCAGCAGCGCTAGCGGGGCCCCGAGGGAGCAGTACTTC. Based on the CDR3 plus reference TRBV9 and TRBJ2-7, the full variable domain is DSGVTQTPKHLITATGQRVTLRCSPRSGDLSVYWYQQSLDQGLQFLIQYYNGEERAKGNILERFSAQQFPDLHSELNLSSLELGDSALYFCASSASGAPREQYFGPGTRLTVT.

V is TRBV3-1 (or the pseudogene TRBV3-2) and J is TRBJ1-6; D ambiguous. Trimming removed 0 bases from V and 1 base from J, with 10 bases in between. CDR1 LGHDT and CDR2 YNNKEL come from the germline V gene (reference sequence). The CDR3 has 17 residues. Written as DNA, the CDR3 is TGTGCCAGCAGCCAAGATCTTGGCCAATCCTATAATTCACCCCTCCACTTT. This encodes CASSQDLGQSYNSPLHF.

This clone occurred once. The rearrangement links TRBV30 to TRBJ1-1; weak D call: TRBD1 (5 bases). The germline V gene has CDR1 GTSNPN and CDR2 SVGIG (reference sequence). This CDR3 is 12 amino acids long. The CDR3 nucleotides are TGTGCTGCCACCCGGGGGGACACTGAAGCTTTCTTT. It codes for CAATRGDTEAFF.

The V call is TRBV5-4, the J call TRBJ2-3; the D gene is possibly TRBD2 (5 bases). This CDR3 contains 16 residues. Germline V gene data show CDR1 as SGHNT and CDR2 as YYREEE (reference sequence). V shed 3 bases and J shed 0 bases, with 14 bases lying between them. CDR3 in amino acids: CASSSGVPTSTDTQYF. The CDR3 region has the DNA TGTGCCAGCAGCTCCGGGGTCCCAACCAGCACAGATACGCAGTATTTT.

This chain uses TRBV19 with TRBJ2-3; weak D call: TRBD1 (6 bases). Looked up from germline, CDR1 is LNHDA and CDR2 is SQIVND (reference sequence). V dropped 5 bases and J dropped 4 bases, with 16 bases sitting between them. The CDR3 totals 15 residues. CDR3 loop: CASSSGAWFPDTQYF. CDR3 bases: TGTGCCAGTAGTTCAGGGGCTTGGTTTCCAGATACGCAGTATTTT.

This chain's CDR3 is CATSRTGKNTEAFF. The CDR3 nucleotides are TGTGCCACCAGCAGGACAGGGAAGAACACTGAAGCTTTCTTT. The J gene is TRBJ1-1, the V gene TRBV15; 7 bases fit TRBD1. V lost 3 bases, J lost 1 base, and 2 bases stayed unmatched. CDR1 LNHNV and CDR2 YYDKDF come from the germline V gene (reference sequence). The CDR3 consists of 14 residues.

The sample holds a few counts of this clone. V is TRBV15 and J is TRBJ2-2; 7 bases map to TRBD1. The V gene's germline CDR1 is LNHNV and CDR2 YYDKDF (reference sequence). CDR3 length: 16 residues. Trimming at V came to 1 base and at J to 6 bases, leaving 8 bases not matched to a gene. CDR3: CATSRARAGGAGELFF. DNA of the CDR3: TGTGCCACCAGCAGAGCTAGGGCAGGGGGAGCCGGGGAGCTGTTTTTT. Filled out from reference TRBV15 and TRBJ2-2, the complete variable domain reads DAMVIQNPRYQVTQFGKPVTLSCSQTLNHNVMYWYQQKSSQAPKLLFHYYDKDFNNEADTPDNFQSRRPNTSFCFLDIRSPGLGDTAMYLCATSRARAGGAGELFFGEGSRLTVL.

This clone occurred once. The chain joins TRBV7-7 to TRBJ2-1, with a tentative D call TRBD1 (5 bases). Germline-derived CDR1 and CDR2 are SSHAT and FNYEAQ (reference sequence). The ends were cut back, 0 bases at V and 6 bases at J, with 12 bases in the middle. This CDR3 comprises 15 residues. This CDR3 is CASSLADSELNEQFF. DNA for the CDR3: TGTGCCAGCAGCTTAGCTGACAGCGAACTCAATGAGCAGTTCTTC.

This clone was counted a few times. This rearrangement joins TRBV25-1 to TRBJ2-6, with D uncertain. The ends were cut back, 5 bases at V and 0 bases at J, with 8 bases in the middle. This CDR3 spans 15 amino acids. Germline CDR1 and CDR2: MGHDK and SYGVNS. The CDR3: CASSTVSSGANVLTF. CDR3 DNA sequence: TGTGCCAGCAGTACAGTTAGCTCTGGGGCCAACGTCCTGACTTTC. Looking up the rest from reference TRBV25-1 and TRBJ2-6 gives the full variable domain: EADIYQTPRYLVIGTGKKITLECSQTMGHDKMYWYQQDPGMELHLIHYSYGVNSTEKGDLSSESTVSRIRTEHFPLTLESARPSHTSQYLCASSTVSSGANVLTFGAGSRLTVL.

As DNA, the CDR3 is TGTGCCAGCAGCCAAGATTTAGCGGGACGGGAGACCCAGTACTTC. This gives the protein CASSQDLAGRETQYF. V and J are TRBV3-1 (or the pseudogene TRBV3-2) and TRBJ2-5, with 8 bases fitting TRBD2. CDR3 length: 15 residues. After removal of 0 bases from V and 5 bases from J, the junction contained 5 bases not matched to a gene. Germline CDR1 is LGHDT and CDR2 is YNNKEL (reference sequence).

The J gene is TRBJ1-5, the V gene TRBV28, with TRBD1 matching over 9 bases. Germline loops: CDR1 MDHEN, CDR2 SYDVKM. There are 16 residues in the CDR3. Losses at the gene ends were 6 bases for V and 5 bases for J; bases not matched to a gene: 11. The CDR3 region has the DNA TGTGCCAGCAGATATTCCGGGACAGGGCATTATCAGCCCCAGCATTTT. Translation gives CASRYSGTGHYQPQHF.

The V and J genes are TRBV5-1 and TRBJ2-5, with 9 bases lining up with TRBD2. Germline assignment: CDR1 SGHRS and CDR2 YFSETQ. CDR3 size: 14 residues. After removal of 3 bases from V and 1 base from J, the junction contained 1 base not matched to a gene. CDR3 bases: TGCGCCAGCAGCTGGGGACTAGCCCAAGAGACCCAGTACTTC. Translating it yields CASSWGLAQETQYF. Looking up the rest from reference TRBV5-1 and TRBJ2-5 gives the full variable domain: KAGVTQTPRYLIKTRGQQVTLSCSPISGHRSVSWYQQTPGQGLQFLFEYFSETQRNKGNFPGRFSGRQFSNSRSEMNVSTLELGDSALYLCASSWGLAQETQYFGPGTRLLVL.

The chain couples TRBV5-4 to TRBJ1-1; D may be TRBD1 (5 bases). CDR1 is SGHNT, CDR2 YYREEE, per germline (reference sequence). CDR3 length: 13 amino acids. V lost 2 bases to trimming and J lost 7 bases, with 12 bases between them. DNA of the CDR3: TGTGCCAGCAGCTTTCAGGGAGGGGATGAAGCTTTCTTT. Its translation is CASSFQGGDEAFF.

The J gene is TRBJ1-5, the V gene TRBV18, with D hard to call. Germline V gives CDR1 KGHSH, CDR2 LQKENI. The CDR3 has 13 residues. The V end lost 4 bases, the J end lost 3 bases, and 7 bases lay between the germline ends. The CDR3 bases are TGTGCCAGCTCACGTGCAGACAATCAGCCCCAGCATTTT. This codes for CASSRADNQPQHF. The complete variable domain, with remaining parts taken from reference TRBV18 and TRBJ1-5, reads NAGVMQNPRHLVRRRGQEARLRCSPMKGHSHVYWYRQLPEEGLKFMVYLQKENIIDESGMPKERFSAEFPKEGPSILRIQQVVRGDSAAYFCASSRADNQPQHFGDGTRLSIL.

This chain joins TRBV5-1 and TRBJ1-6; TRBD1 agrees at 7 bases. The V gene's germline CDR1 is SGHRS and CDR2 YFSETQ. Trimming took 4 bases from V and 7 from J; bases not matched to a gene: 8. The CDR3 is made up of 15 amino acids. The CDR3 coding sequence is TGCGCCAGCAGCCTAAAACGGGACAGCAATTCACCCCTCCACTTT. This gives the protein CASSLKRDSNSPLHF.

V gene TRBV2 combines with J gene TRBJ1-1; no clear D. The CDR3 loop spans 13 amino acids. V dropped 0 bases and J dropped 4 bases, with 6 bases sitting between them. Germline V gene sequence: CDR1 SNHLY, CDR2 FYNNEI. The CDR3 nucleotides are TGTGCCAGCAGTGAAGCCCCCGGCACTGAAGCTTTCTTT. Its protein is CASSEAPGTEAFF. Looking up the rest from reference TRBV2 and TRBJ1-1 gives the full variable domain: EPEVTQTPSHQVTQMGQEVILRCVPISNHLYFYWYRQILGQKVEFLVSFYNNEISEKSEIFDDQFSVERPDGSNFTLKIRSTKLEDSAMYFCASSEAPGTEAFFGQGTRLTVV.

V and J are TRBV19 and TRBJ1-6; TRBD1 might be the D (5 bases). The CDR3 covers 14 residues. CDR1 is LNHDA, CDR2 SQIVND, per germline (reference sequence). The V end was cut by 6 bases, the J end by 14 bases, with 20 bases between. Here the CDR3 DNA reads TGTGCCAGTAGGGACGGGGAACCGGGGGAGTCCCTCCACTTT. As protein: CASRDGEPGESLHF.

Many counts were recorded for this clone. The chain couples TRBV5-1 to TRBJ2-5; D possibly corresponds to TRBD1 (5 bases). The CDR3 consists of 13 residues. The V end was cut by 4 bases, the J end by 5 bases, with 12 bases between. In germline, CDR1 is SGHRS, CDR2 YFSETQ. CDR3 DNA: TGCGCCAGCAGCGAGAGGTCAGGGGAGACCCAGTACTTC. Amino acids: CASSERSGETQYF.

The chain has TRBV9 and TRBJ2-7, with 16 bases identical to TRBD2. CDR3 length equals 16 residues. CDR1 is SGDLS, CDR2 YYNGEE, per germline. V dropped 3 bases and J dropped 2; count of bases not matched to a gene: 2. The CDR3 protein is CASSAGTSGGAYEQYF. Written as DNA, the CDR3 is TGTGCCAGCAGCGCCGGGACTAGCGGGGGGGCCTACGAGCAGTACTTC.

There are a few counts of this clone. This chain uses TRBV27 with TRBJ1-5; 8 nucleotides line up with TRBD1. CDR1 MNHEY and CDR2 SMNVEV come from the germline V gene (reference sequence). Trimming removed 4 bases from V and 2 bases from J; junction bases left unmatched: 4. The length of the CDR3 is 15 residues. CDR3 nucleotide sequence: TGTGCCAGCAGTTCGACAGGGGTGGGCAATCAGCCCCAGCATTTT. Translation: CASSSTGVGNQPQHF.

The chain joins TRBV7-2 to TRBJ1-2; a possible D gene is TRBD1 (6 bases). CDR1 and CDR2 from the germline V gene are SGHTA and FQGNSA. The CDR3 contains 14 residues. Trimming cost V 0 bases and J 3 bases, with 8 bases left between them. The CDR3 protein is CASSLARQDYGYTF. CDR3 nucleotides: TGTGCCAGCAGCTTAGCCCGACAGGACTATGGCTACACCTTC.

DNA for the CDR3: TGCGCCAGCAGCTTGGAAGGGTTAGCGGGGGGCTACGGGGCCAAAAACATTCAGTACTTC. It is translated as CASSLEGLAGGYGAKNIQYF. This chain uses TRBV5-1 with TRBJ2-4; 10 nucleotides line up with TRBD2. This CDR3 has 20 amino acids. Germline CDR1 SGHRS, CDR2 YFSETQ. The ends lost 0 bases at V and 1 base at J; junction bases unmatched: 13. Variable domain in full (rest from reference TRBV5-1 and TRBJ2-4): KAGVTQTPRYLIKTRGQQVTLSCSPISGHRSVSWYQQTPGQGLQFLFEYFSETQRNKGNFPGRFSGRQFSNSRSEMNVSTLELGDSALYLCASSLEGLAGGYGAKNIQYFGAGTRLSVL.

This rearrangement joins TRBV6-5 to TRBJ2-7; D possibly corresponds to TRBD1 (5 bases). Germline CDR1 is MNHEY and CDR2 is SVGAGI. V shed 7 bases and J shed 0 bases, with 13 bases lying between them. CDR3 length: 14 amino acids. The CDR3 DNA reads as TGTGCCAGCATCCGACAGTCTAGCTCCTACGAGCAGTACTTC. It translates to CASIRQSSSYEQYF.

This rearrangement joins TRBV19 to TRBJ1-6, with D perhaps TRBD1 (5 bases). The CDR3 contains 18 residues. Trimming shortened V by 2 bases and J by 5 bases, and 19 bases separated the two germline ends. CDR1 is LNHDA and CDR2 is SQIVND in the germline V gene (reference sequence). The CDR3 nucleotides are TGTGCCAGTAGTATACCCTCGGGCGGCAGGACAAATAATTCACCCCTCCACTTT. Translation: CASSIPSGGRTNNSPLHF.

The V gene is TRBV29-1, the J gene TRBJ1-1, with D maybe TRBD1 (5 bases). The CDR3 is 17 amino acids. Trimming took 6 bases from V and 0 from J, leaving 23 bases between them. Germline V lookup: CDR1 SQVTM, CDR2 ANQGSEA. The CDR3: CSVAKGQGWGMNTEAFF. The CDR3 DNA sequence: TGCAGCGTCGCCAAGGGGCAGGGATGGGGCATGAACACTGAAGCTTTCTTT.

This clone was recorded at least ten times. V is TRBV4-1 and J is TRBJ2-2; 9 bases match TRBD2. Germline V CDR1 and CDR2: MGHRA, YSYEKL. This CDR3 has 16 amino acids. The J segment lost 5 bases and the V segment lost 1 base, leaving 5 bases of the junction unmatched. CDR3: CASSQAPAGGTGELFF. The CDR3 DNA reads TGCGCCAGCAGCCAAGCGCCAGCGGGAGGAACCGGGGAGCTGTTTTTT.

A single count supports this clone. One end of the junction is discordant with germline, which a read error may explain. The rearrangement joins TRBV7-8 to TRBJ2-3, with TRBD2 identical over 7 bases. Germline values: CDR1 SGHVS, CDR2 FQNEAQ. This CDR3 is 11 amino acids long. CDR3 DNA: TGTGCCAGCAGCTTAGGGGACTACACGCATTTT. Its translation: CASSLGDYTHF.

The V and J genes are TRBV7-3 and TRBJ2-7; 9 bases line up with TRBD2. Trimming removed 5 bases from V and 6 bases from J; junction bases left unmatched: 11. Germline-derived CDR1 and CDR2 are SGHTA and FQGTGA. The CDR3 length is 15 residues. This chain's CDR3 is CASSPGVAGAREQYF. The DNA for the CDR3 is TGTGCCAGCAGCCCAGGGGTAGCGGGGGCTCGCGAGCAGTACTTC.

The chain recombines TRBV5-1 with TRBJ2-3, with D possibly matching TRBD1 (6 bases). Germline V gene sequence: CDR1 SGHRS, CDR2 YFSETQ. Trimming removed 4 bases from V and 0 bases from J, with 15 bases in between. CDR3 length: 16 residues. The CDR3, as DNA: TGCGCCAGCAGCCCCGGACAGATTCCTAGCACAGATACGCAGTATTTT. It yields the protein CASSPGQIPSTDTQYF.

The V and J genes are TRBV3-1 (or the pseudogene TRBV3-2) and TRBJ2-3; 11 nucleotides line up with TRBD2. CDR1 is LGHDT, CDR2 YNNKEL, per germline (reference sequence). With 5 bases clipped from V and 3 bases from J, the junction kept 4 bases outside the gene matches. CDR3 length: 15 amino acids. The CDR3 DNA reads TGTGCCAGCAGCGGGACTAGCGGAGGAACAGATACGCAGTATTTT. The encoded protein is CASSGTSGGTDTQYF.